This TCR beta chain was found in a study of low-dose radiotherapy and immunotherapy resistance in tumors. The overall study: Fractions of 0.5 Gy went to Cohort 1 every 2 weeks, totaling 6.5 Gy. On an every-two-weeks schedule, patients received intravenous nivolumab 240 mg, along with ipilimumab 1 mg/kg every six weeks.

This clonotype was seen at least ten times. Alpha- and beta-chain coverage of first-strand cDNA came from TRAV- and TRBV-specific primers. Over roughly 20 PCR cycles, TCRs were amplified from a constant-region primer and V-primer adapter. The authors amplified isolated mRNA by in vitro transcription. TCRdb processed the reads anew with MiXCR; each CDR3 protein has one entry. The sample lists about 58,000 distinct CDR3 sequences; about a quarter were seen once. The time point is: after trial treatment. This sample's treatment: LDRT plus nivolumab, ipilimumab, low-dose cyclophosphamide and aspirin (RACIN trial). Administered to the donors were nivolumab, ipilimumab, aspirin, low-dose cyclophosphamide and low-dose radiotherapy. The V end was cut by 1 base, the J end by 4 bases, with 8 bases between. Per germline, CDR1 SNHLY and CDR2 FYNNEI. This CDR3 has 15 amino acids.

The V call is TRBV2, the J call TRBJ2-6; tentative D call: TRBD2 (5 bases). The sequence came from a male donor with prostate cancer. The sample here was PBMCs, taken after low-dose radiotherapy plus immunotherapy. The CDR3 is CASSEEAAGANVLTF. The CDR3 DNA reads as TGTGCCAGCAGTGAAGAAGCGGCGGGGGCCAACGTCCTGACTTTC.